The clone carrying this TCR beta chain was counted ten times or more. Its antigen is unidentified. Trimming cost V 8 bases and J 2 bases, with 7 bases left between them. Germline V gene lookup returns CDR1 SGHAT and CDR2 FQNNGV. The CDR3 spans 12 residues. These data originate in a study of T cells in Graves' hyperthyroidism and ophthalmopathy. Study summary: The authors collected peripheral blood at initial diagnosis, before any treatment.

Study observations and caveats: For ophthalmopathy, model prediction preceded onset by a median about 6 months.

The TCR beta CDR3 regions underwent amplification using RNA transcripts as the source. Initially, a first-round RT-PCR of the TCR CDR3 employed the HTBI primer set. MiXCR, run by TCRdb on the multiplex PCR reads, gives a single entry per CDR3 protein. The sample holds approximately 410,000 distinct CDR3 sequences, roughly 15% seen once. This chain uses TRBV11-2 with TRBJ2-1, with D unclear. This TCR came from a young man with Graves' ophthalmopathy. The sequencing sample was made of blood. CDR3 coding DNA: TGTGCCAGCGGGCCCCCCTACAATGAGCAGTTCTTC. This sequence encodes CASGPPYNEQFF.